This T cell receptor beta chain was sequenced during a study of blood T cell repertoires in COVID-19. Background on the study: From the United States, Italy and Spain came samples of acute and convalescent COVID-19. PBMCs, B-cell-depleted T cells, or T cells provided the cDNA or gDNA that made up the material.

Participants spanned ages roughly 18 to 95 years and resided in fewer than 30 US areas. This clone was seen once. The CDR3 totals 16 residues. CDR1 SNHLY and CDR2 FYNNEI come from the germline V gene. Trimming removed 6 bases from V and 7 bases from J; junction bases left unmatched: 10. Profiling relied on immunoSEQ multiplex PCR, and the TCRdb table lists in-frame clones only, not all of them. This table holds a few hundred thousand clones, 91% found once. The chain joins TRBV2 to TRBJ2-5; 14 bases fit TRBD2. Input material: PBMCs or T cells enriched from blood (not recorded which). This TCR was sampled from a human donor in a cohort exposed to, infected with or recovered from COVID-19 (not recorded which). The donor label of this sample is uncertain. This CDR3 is CASSQGLAGERGTQYF. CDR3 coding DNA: TGTGCCAGCAGCCAGGGACTAGCGGGGGAAAGAGGGACCCAGTACTTC.